Listed here are 17 T cell receptor beta chains from one sample, sequenced in a study of technical replicates of blood from a few donors. Profiling relied on immunoSEQ multiplex PCR, and the TCRdb table lists in-frame clones only, not all of them. The sample shows tens of thousands of clones, about 87% of them seen only once. Sequencing input: PBMCs. All receptors derive from a human donor in good health. Some clones in this sample may be carry-over from other donors' samples.

This clone was observed many times. The chain combines TRBV5-6 with TRBJ2-3, with TRBD2 matching 8 bases. The CDR3 consists of 16 residues. V lost 0 bases, J lost 2 bases, and 5 bases stayed unmatched. Germline CDR1 and CDR2: SGHDT and YYEEEE. As DNA, the CDR3 is TGTGCCAGCAGCTTGGGAGCGGGGGCCCCCACAGATACGCAGTATTTT. Translating it yields CASSLGAGAPTDTQYF. Full variable domain (outside the CDR3, taken from reference TRBV5-6 and TRBJ2-3): DAGVTQSPTHLIKTRGQQVTLRCSPKSGHDTVSWYQQALGQGPQFIFQYYEEEERQRGNFPDRFSGHQFPNYSSELNVNALLLGDSALYLCASSLGAGAPTDTQYFGPGTRLTVL.

The rearrangement links TRBV25-1 to TRBJ2-5; D is perhaps TRBD1 (5 bases). Trimming pared 6 bases from V and 6 bases from J, leaving 14 bases between. The CDR3 runs 13 residues. From germline, CDR1 is MGHDK and CDR2 SYGVNS. CDR3 amino acids: CASRAGSSKTQYF. The CDR3 bases are TGTGCCAGCAGGGCAGGGTCGTCGAAGACCCAGTACTTC.

V and J are TRBV7-9 and TRBJ1-5; no clear D gene. The V end lost 2 bases, the J end lost 4 bases, and 12 bases lay between the germline ends. Germline lookup yields CDR1 SEHNR and CDR2 FQNEAQ (reference sequence). CDR3 length: 15 residues. CDR3 DNA: TGTGCCAGCAGCTTAAGCAGGCCGGGGAATCAGCCCCAGCATTTT. This translates into CASSLSRPGNQPQHF.

The V gene is TRBV2, the J gene TRBJ2-7; 10 bases are shared with TRBD2. Germline lookup yields CDR1 SNHLY and CDR2 FYNNEI. V trimming: 6 bases; J trimming: 2 bases; junction bases outside the gene matches: 10. The CDR3 has 16 residues. The CDR3 region is CASREHSGRPPYEQYF. The CDR3 nucleotides read TGTGCCAGCAGGGAACATAGCGGGAGGCCTCCCTACGAGCAGTACTTC.

The chain employs TRBV6-1 and TRBJ2-3; 8 nucleotides line up with TRBD1. Trimming cost V 6 bases and J 2 bases; bases outside gene matches: 4. Germline CDR1 and CDR2: MNHNS and SASEGT. This CDR3 has 14 residues. The CDR3 nucleotides are TGTGCCAGCAGGAACAGGGGGACCACAGATACGCAGTATTTT. Translation gives CASRNRGTTDTQYF.

This sequence joins TRBV5-1 and TRBJ2-3; D possibly corresponds to TRBD2 (7 bases). There are 16 residues in the CDR3. The germline V gene encodes CDR1 SGHRS and CDR2 YFSETQ. The V end was cut by 4 bases, the J end by 4 bases, with 19 bases between. The CDR3 DNA reads TGCGCCAGCAGCCCCGGGGGGCAGGGTAATCCAGATACGCAGTATTTT. Translating it yields CASSPGGQGNPDTQYF.

This sequence joins TRBV6-6 and TRBJ1-2; no clear D gene. Germline CDR1 is MNHNY and CDR2 is SVGAGI (reference sequence). The CDR3 contains 13 residues. V was pared by 5 bases and J by 2 bases, with 9 bases between. The CDR3 DNA is TGTGCCAGCAGTCCCCCACAGAACTATGGCTACACCTTC. The encoded protein is CASSPPQNYGYTF.

The V gene is TRBV11-2, the J gene TRBJ1-3, with a tentative D call TRBD1 (5 bases). Trimming removed 3 bases at V and 0 bases at J, with 9 bases between. Germline V gene lookup returns CDR1 SGHAT and CDR2 FQNNGV. CDR3 length: 15 residues. The CDR3 spells CASSFSRDSGNTIYF. CDR3 bases: TGTGCCAGCAGCTTTTCCAGGGACTCTGGAAACACCATATATTTT.

V is TRBV7-9 and J is TRBJ2-7; 8 bases align to TRBD1. Trimming at V came to 4 bases and at J to 2 bases, leaving 4 bases not matched to a gene. CDR1 is SEHNR, CDR2 FQNEAQ, per germline (reference sequence). The CDR3 is 14 residues long. The CDR3 region has the DNA TGTGCCAGCAGCTACCGGGACAGGCCCTACGAGCAGTACTTC. This sequence encodes CASSYRDRPYEQYF.

The chain combines TRBV15 with TRBJ2-7; 8 bases map to TRBD2. The CDR3 consists of 16 residues. Germline V gene lookup returns CDR1 LNHNV and CDR2 YYDKDF (reference sequence). The ends lost 1 base at V and 3 bases at J; junction bases unmatched: 8. The CDR3 reads CATSRGTSGSRYEQYF. CDR3 coding DNA: TGTGCCACCAGCAGAGGGACGAGCGGGAGTCGCTACGAGCAGTACTTC. The whole variable domain, filled in from reference TRBV15 and TRBJ2-7, reads DAMVIQNPRYQVTQFGKPVTLSCSQTLNHNVMYWYQQKSSQAPKLLFHYYDKDFNNEADTPDNFQSRRPNTSFCFLDIRSPGLGDTAMYLCATSRGTSGSRYEQYFGPGTRLTVT.

This chain connects TRBV2 to TRBJ2-7; D perhaps matches TRBD2 (5 bases). The V end was cut by 7 bases, the J end by 5 bases, with 15 bases between. This CDR3 is built from 13 residues. CDR1 SNHLY and CDR2 FYNNEI come from the germline V gene. CDR3 in amino acids: CASNVGVDHEQYF. DNA of the CDR3: TGTGCCAGCAATGTGGGAGTAGACCACGAGCAGTACTTC. The whole variable domain, filled in from reference TRBV2 and TRBJ2-7, reads EPEVTQTPSHQVTQMGQEVILRCVPISNHLYFYWYRQILGQKVEFLVSFYNNEISEKSEIFDDQFSVERPDGSNFTLKIRSTKLEDSAMYFCASNVGVDHEQYFGPGTRLTVT.

The chain is built from TRBV18 and TRBJ1-3; D ambiguous. The CDR3 sequence is 16 residues long. CDR1 KGHSH and CDR2 LQKENI come from the germline V gene. Between the trimmed V and J ends, which lost 3 bases and 0 bases, there was a span of 12 bases. The CDR3 nucleotides read TGTGCCAGCTCACCGGCTCTCTCTAGCTCTGGAAACACCATATATTTT. The encoded protein is CASSPALSSSGNTIYF.

V gene TRBV7-2 combines with J gene TRBJ1-1, with D hard to call. This CDR3 comprises 15 residues. From germline, CDR1 is SGHTA and CDR2 FQGNSA. V was shortened by 2 bases and J by 1 base, with 11 bases between the two germline ends. The CDR3 spells CASSLLPVPNTEAFF. The DNA for the CDR3 is TGTGCCAGCAGCTTACTTCCGGTCCCGAACACTGAAGCTTTCTTT.

This clone came up once. This rearrangement joins TRBV6-6 to TRBJ2-1, with TRBD2 identical over 8 bases. Germline V gene data show CDR1 as MNHNY and CDR2 as SVGAGI (reference sequence). The CDR3 has 15 amino acids. The junction had 13 bases not matched to a gene; V was cut back by 10 bases and J by 5 bases. The CDR3 bases are TGTGCCACCAGACACGGGGCGGGGGGAAACAATGAGCAGTTCTTC. It yields the protein CATRHGAGGNNEQFF.

The chain is built from TRBV6-1 and TRBJ1-1; D possibly corresponds to TRBD1 (5 bases). The V gene's germline CDR1 is MNHNS and CDR2 SASEGT. This CDR3 comprises 13 residues. The V and J ends lost 6 bases and 4 bases respectively, with 12 bases between them. The CDR3 protein is CASRSQGSTEAFF. CDR3 DNA sequence: TGTGCCAGCAGATCCCAGGGTAGCACTGAAGCTTTCTTT.

The chain employs TRBV14 and TRBJ1-1; D gene uncertain. The CDR3 covers 15 residues. CDR1 and CDR2 (germline): SGHDN, FVKESK. Trimming took 0 bases from V and 5 from J, leaving 13 bases between them. The CDR3: CASSQDTGFGTEAFF. CDR3 nucleotides: TGTGCCAGCAGCCAAGATACGGGATTTGGGACTGAAGCTTTCTTT.

This clone was seen a single time. The chain links TRBV9 to TRBJ1-1, with no clear D. From germline, CDR1 is SGDLS and CDR2 YYNGEE. The CDR3 runs to 15 residues. Trimming took off 2 bases at V and 2 bases at J, with 13 bases between the two ends. For the CDR3, the DNA is TGTGCCAGCAGCGTCTCAGGCGCCCTTAACACTGAAGCTTTCTTT. As protein: CASSVSGALNTEAFF.